This record concerns one TCR beta chain sequence. Its antigen remains unidentified. The length of the CDR3 is 14 residues. Deletions cut 5 bases from V and 5 bases from J, with 15 bases between. CDR1 SEHNR and CDR2 FQNEAQ come from the germline V gene (reference sequence). This entry belongs to a study of CD8 T cells in Susac syndrome. RNA, at about 0.45 to 1 ug, was reverse transcribed with random hexamers. TCRdb recomputed calls from the immunoSEQ multiplex PCR reads with MiXCR, one row per CDR3 protein. Of tens of thousands of distinct CDR3 sequences in the sample, roughly 95% are singletons; the top ten hold roughly 0.62%. Whole-study findings and limits: The authors found 15 to 20 Susac-specific public clones in total CD8+ repertoires and five or six in CD8+ TEMRA repertoires.

The chain couples TRBV7-9 to TRBJ2-5; D unresolved. The sample consisted of CD8+ T cells from PBMCs. The TCR originated in a human donor with Susac syndrome. The CDR3 DNA sequence: TGTGCCAGCAGCCCTGGAGAGGTTTCGGAGACCCAGTACTTC. It translates to CASSPGEVSETQYF.